This T cell receptor beta chain was retrieved from a study of CD8+ T cells in alopecia areata. Overall study results and limits: The study found higher clonality in lesional than normal scalp, especially in alopecia totalis/universalis. On tofacitinib, scalp clonality and expanded CD8+ clones among top 100 fell significantly.

V gave up 2 bases and J gave up 4 bases, with 8 bases separating them. Per the germline V gene, CDR1 is MGHRA and CDR2 is YSYEKL. CDR3 length: 13 amino acids. Isolated RNA was reverse transcribed into cDNA used as the sequencing template. Some clones are missing from TCRdb's copy, which holds only in-frame ones; the method was immunoSEQ multiplex PCR. Of roughly 110,000 clones listed, roughly 84% are singletons. The treatment: oral pan-JAK inhibitor, 5-10 mg twice daily. As for this clone: Its specificity is unknown.

The sequence came from a human donor with alopecia areata. This chain uses TRBV4-1 with TRBJ1-1, with TRBD1 as a possible D gene (5 bases). Sequencing was performed on CD8+ T cells sorted from blood, taken at week 24, from a patient treated with tofacitinib. The CDR3 protein is CASSQSGSTEAFF. The CDR3 bases are TGCGCCAGCAGCCAATCAGGGAGCACTGAAGCTTTCTTT.